This T cell receptor beta chain appears in the sequencing data of a study of blood T cell repertoires in COVID-19. Study-level information: From the United States, Italy and Spain came samples of acute and convalescent COVID-19.

Some clones are missing from TCRdb's copy, which holds only in-frame ones; the method was immunoSEQ multiplex PCR. The sample shows 100,000 to 150,000 clones, roughly 83% of them seen only once. Germline CDR1 and CDR2: LNHDA and SQIVND (reference sequence). CDR3 length equals 15 residues. The trim removed 6 bases at V and 2 bases at J, leaving 9 bases unmatched. The rearrangement links TRBV19 to TRBJ2-7; TRBD1 matches at 8 bases. Sample: peripheral blood. The receptor was isolated from a man aged 55 to 70 with acute or convalescent COVID-19. The CDR3 spells CASRVQGASTYEQYF. CDR3 nucleotides: TGTGCCAGTAGGGTCCAGGGGGCGAGTACCTACGAGCAGTACTTC.